The source of this TCR beta chain is a study of tumor-infiltrating lymphocytes in oesophageal squamous cell carcinoma. CDR1 is SEHNR, CDR2 FQNEAQ, per germline (reference sequence). V shed 5 bases and J 9 bases; nucleotides not matched to a gene: 14. The CDR3 has 16 residues. One entry per CDR3 protein results from TCRdb running MiXCR on the PCR reads. The sample consists of some 12,000 distinct CDR3 sequences, around 55% of them appearing once. In this sample, this clonotype turned up many times. This clone may be a read error of a much larger clone one base away. The rearrangement uses TRBV7-9 and TRBJ2-7; 12 nucleotides align to TRBD2. The receptor was derived from a female donor with esophageal squamous cell carcinoma. The sequencing sample was made of esophageal tumor tissue. Here the CDR3 reads CASSSPSGRGVVGQYF. CDR3 nucleotides: TGTGCCAGCAGCAGTCCTAGCGGGAGGGGAGTAGTAGGGCAGTACTTC.